The clone carrying this T cell receptor (beta chain) was detected many times. Time point given: technical triplicate 3. The study built sorted libraries from 1 million CD4+ or CD8+ T cells. Between the trimmed V and J ends, which lost 1 base and 9 bases, there was a span of 21 bases. The CDR3 is made up of 16 amino acids. CDR1 SGHKS and CDR2 YYEKEE come from the germline V gene (reference sequence). Over 160 million TCR-beta sequences from 15-18 subjects came from every sequencing run. TCRdb recomputed calls from the 5' RACE reads with MiXCR, one row per CDR3 protein. Here the sample spans around 30,000 distinct CDR3 sequences, less than 20% being singletons. The entry originates in a study of neurological immune-mediated disorders.

This sequence originates from a female donor with HTLV-1-associated myelopathy (HAM/TSP). The chain uses TRBV5-5 and TRBJ2-3, with no clear D. The sequencing sample was made of CD4+ T cells from blood. The CDR3 DNA reads as TGTGCCAGCAGCTTGTTAGTCTTGGTCGGAACAAAAACGCAGTATTTT. Translated: CASSLLVLVGTKTQYF.